The clone carrying this T cell receptor (beta chain) was counted ten times or more. What it recognizes is unknown. These data originate in a study of regulatory T cells in long-lasting Graves disease. Sample time point: newly diagnosed GD, antithyroid drugs for less than 3 months. PBMC-derived RNA was used for the TCR library. Patient provenance is recorded as an endocrinology department in Xi'an, China. Peripheral blood, about 9 milliliters per patient, was collected in EDTA tubes. Germline V CDR1 and CDR2: SGHRS, YFSETQ. Deletions cut 4 bases from V and 1 base from J, with 14 bases between. This CDR3 has 15 residues. With iRepertoire HTBI primers and Arm-PCR of CDR3 regions, TCR beta libraries were built. TCRdb analysed the multiplex PCR reads with MiXCR anew, one entry per CDR3 protein. The sample includes 300,000 to 400,000 distinct CDR3 sequences, about 16% seen only once; the top ten take 20% to 25%.

Study results and limitations: The number of shared public clonotypes was higher in persistent patients (2,741) than new patients (under 1,000).

The J gene is TRBJ1-1, the V gene TRBV5-1; the D is unclear. The source is a female donor with Graves disease. The source material was peripheral blood mononuclear cells (PBMCs), sampled at new diagnosis, from a patient treated with antithyroid drugs. The CDR3 sequence: CASSPWVGWNTEAFF. The CDR3, as DNA: TGCGCCAGCAGCCCCTGGGTGGGGTGGAACACTGAAGCTTTCTTT.